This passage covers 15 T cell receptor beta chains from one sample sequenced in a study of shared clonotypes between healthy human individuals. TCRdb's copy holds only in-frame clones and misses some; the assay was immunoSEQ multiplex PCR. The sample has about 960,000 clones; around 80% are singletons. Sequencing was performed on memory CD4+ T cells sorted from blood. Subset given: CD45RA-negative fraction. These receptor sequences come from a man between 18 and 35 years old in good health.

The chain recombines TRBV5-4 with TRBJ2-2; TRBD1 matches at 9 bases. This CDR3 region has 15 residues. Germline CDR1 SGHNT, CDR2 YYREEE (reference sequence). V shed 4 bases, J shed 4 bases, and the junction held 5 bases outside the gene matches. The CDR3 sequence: CASSVGQGGTGELFF. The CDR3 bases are TGTGCCAGCAGCGTGGGACAGGGAGGCACCGGGGAGCTGTTTTTT.

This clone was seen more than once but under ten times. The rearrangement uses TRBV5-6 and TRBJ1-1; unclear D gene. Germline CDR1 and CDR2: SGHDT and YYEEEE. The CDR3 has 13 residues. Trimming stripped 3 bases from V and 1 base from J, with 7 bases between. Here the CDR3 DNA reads TGTGCCAGCAGCTACGGACGGAACACTGAAGCTTTCTTT. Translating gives CASSYGRNTEAFF.

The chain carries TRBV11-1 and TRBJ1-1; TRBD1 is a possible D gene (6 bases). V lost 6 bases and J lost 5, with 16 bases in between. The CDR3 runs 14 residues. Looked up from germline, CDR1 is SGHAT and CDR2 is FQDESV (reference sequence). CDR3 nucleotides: TGTGCCAGCAGACCCGGGGGGGCACGGACTGAAGCTTTCTTT. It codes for CASRPGGARTEAFF.

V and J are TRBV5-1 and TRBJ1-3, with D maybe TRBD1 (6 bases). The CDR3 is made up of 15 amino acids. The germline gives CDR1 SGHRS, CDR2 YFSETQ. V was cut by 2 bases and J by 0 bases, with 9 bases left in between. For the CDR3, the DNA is TGCGCCAGCAGCTTTCCAGGGGACTCTGGAAACACCATATATTTT. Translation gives CASSFPGDSGNTIYF.

Here the CDR3 reads CASSLIQGNIQYF. DNA for the CDR3: TGTGCCAGCAGCTTAATCCAAGGGAACATTCAGTACTTC. The chain combines TRBV11-2 with TRBJ2-4; D uncertain. Trimming removed 2 bases from V and 7 bases from J, with 9 bases in between. Germline values: CDR1 SGHAT, CDR2 FQNNGV. The CDR3 loop spans 13 amino acids.

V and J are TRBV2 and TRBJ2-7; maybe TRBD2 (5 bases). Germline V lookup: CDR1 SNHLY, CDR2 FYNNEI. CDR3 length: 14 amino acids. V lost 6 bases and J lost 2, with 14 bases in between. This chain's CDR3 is CASRTEGFTYEQYF. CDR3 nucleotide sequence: TGTGCCAGCAGGACCGAGGGCTTCACCTACGAGCAGTACTTC.

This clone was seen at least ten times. The CDR3 bases are TGTGCCAGCAGCTTAAAGGCGGGGGTTGAGCAGTACTTC. Translated, it gives CASSLKAGVEQYF. The gene calls are TRBV7-3 and TRBJ2-7; 7 nucleotides agree with TRBD2. This CDR3 is 13 amino acids long. Germline assignment: CDR1 SGHTA and CDR2 FQGTGA. V was pared by 1 base and J by 7 bases, with 4 bases of the junction left unmatched. Drawing the rest from reference TRBV7-3 and TRBJ2-7, the complete variable domain is GAGVSQTPSNKVTEKGKYVELRCDPISGHTALYWYRQSLGQGPEFLIYFQGTGAADDSGLPNDRFFAVRPEGSVSTLKIQRTERGDSAVYLCASSLKAGVEQYFGPGTRLTVT.

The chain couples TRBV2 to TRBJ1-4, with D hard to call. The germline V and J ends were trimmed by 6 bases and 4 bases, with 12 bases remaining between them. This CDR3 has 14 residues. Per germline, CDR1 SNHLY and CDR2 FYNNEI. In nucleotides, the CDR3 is TGTGCCAGCAGGGCGGAGGCAAATAATGAAAAACTGTTTTTT. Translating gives CASRAEANNEKLFF.

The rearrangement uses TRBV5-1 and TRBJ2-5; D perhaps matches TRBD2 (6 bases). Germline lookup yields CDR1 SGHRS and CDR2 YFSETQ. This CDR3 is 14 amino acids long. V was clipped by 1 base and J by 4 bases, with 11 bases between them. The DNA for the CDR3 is TGCGCCAGCAGCTTGACGGGGGAGCGAGAGACCCAGTACTTC. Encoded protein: CASSLTGERETQYF.

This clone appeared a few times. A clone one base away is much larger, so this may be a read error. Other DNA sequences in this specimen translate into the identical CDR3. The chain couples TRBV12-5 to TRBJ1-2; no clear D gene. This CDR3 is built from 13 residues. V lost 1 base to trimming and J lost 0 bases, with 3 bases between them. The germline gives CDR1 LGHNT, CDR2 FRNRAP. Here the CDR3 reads CASGLGTNYGYTF. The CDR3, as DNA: TGTGCTAGTGGTTTGGGGACTAACTATGGCTACACCTTC.

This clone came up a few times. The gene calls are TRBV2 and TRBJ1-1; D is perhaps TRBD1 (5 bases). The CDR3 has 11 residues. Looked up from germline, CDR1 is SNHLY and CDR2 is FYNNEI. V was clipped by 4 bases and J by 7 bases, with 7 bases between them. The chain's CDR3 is CASSGTFEAFF. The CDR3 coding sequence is TGTGCCAGCAGTGGGACATTTGAAGCTTTCTTT.

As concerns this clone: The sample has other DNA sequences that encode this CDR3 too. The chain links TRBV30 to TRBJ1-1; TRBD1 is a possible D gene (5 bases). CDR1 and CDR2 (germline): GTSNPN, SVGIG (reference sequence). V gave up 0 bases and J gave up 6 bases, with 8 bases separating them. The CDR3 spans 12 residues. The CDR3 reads CAWSVRGAEAFF. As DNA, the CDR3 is TGTGCCTGGAGTGTTAGGGGTGCTGAAGCTTTCTTT.

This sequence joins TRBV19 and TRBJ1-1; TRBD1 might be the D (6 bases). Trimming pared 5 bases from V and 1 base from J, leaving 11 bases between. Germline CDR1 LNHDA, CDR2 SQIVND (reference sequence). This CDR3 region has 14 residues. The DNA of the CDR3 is TGTGCCAGTAGTGGGGGGGCGGCGAACACTGAAGCTTTCTTT. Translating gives CASSGGAANTEAFF.

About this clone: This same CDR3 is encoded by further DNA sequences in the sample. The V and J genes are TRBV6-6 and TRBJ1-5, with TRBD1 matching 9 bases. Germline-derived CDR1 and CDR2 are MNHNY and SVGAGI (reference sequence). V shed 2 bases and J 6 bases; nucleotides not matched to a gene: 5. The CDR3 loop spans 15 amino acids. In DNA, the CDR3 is TGTGCCAGCAGTTACCCAACAGGGGGCGGTCAGCCCCAGCATTTT. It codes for CASSYPTGGGQPQHF.

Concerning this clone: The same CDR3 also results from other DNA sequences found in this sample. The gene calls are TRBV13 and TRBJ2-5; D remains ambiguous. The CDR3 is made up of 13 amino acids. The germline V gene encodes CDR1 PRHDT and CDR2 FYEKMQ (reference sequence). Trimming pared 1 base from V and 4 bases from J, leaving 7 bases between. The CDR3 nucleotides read TGTGCCAGCAGCTTAGACGGGCGAGAGACCCAGTACTTC. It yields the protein CASSLDGRETQYF.